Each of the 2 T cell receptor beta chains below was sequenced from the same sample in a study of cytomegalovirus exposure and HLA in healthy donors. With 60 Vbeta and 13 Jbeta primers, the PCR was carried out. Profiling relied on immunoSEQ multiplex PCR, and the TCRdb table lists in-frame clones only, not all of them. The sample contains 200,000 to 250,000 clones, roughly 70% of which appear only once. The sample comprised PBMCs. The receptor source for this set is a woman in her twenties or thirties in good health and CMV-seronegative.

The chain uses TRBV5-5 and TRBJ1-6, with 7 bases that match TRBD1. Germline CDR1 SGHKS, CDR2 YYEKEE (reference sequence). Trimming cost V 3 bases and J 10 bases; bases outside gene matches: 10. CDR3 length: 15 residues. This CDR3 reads CASSSRDRVWSPLHF. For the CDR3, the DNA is TGTGCCAGCAGCTCCCGGGACAGAGTCTGGTCACCCCTCCACTTT.

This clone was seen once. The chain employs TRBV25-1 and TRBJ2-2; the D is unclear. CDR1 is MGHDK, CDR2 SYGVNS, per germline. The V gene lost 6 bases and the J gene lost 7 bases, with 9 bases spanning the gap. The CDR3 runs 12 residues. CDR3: CASRPPGGELFF. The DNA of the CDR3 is TGTGCCAGCAGGCCGCCCGGCGGGGAGCTGTTTTTT.